Here is one T cell receptor (beta chain) with its context. The sample originates from a study of blood T cell repertoires in COVID-19. Turning to the study itself: Samples of COVID-19 (acute and convalescent) were obtained from the United States, Italy and Spain. T cells, B-cell-depleted T cells, or PBMCs supplied cDNA or gDNA.

Original data processing: Reference gene primer amplification gave nucleated cell count estimates. The table came from immunoSEQ multiplex PCR; TCRdb's copy has only in-frame clones and leaves some out. The V and J calls and clone size were taken over from that table, and D and trimming were inferred from the DNA. This sample carries 100,000 to 150,000 clones, more than 75% of them seen once, and the ten largest clones take roughly 8%. Germline V lookup: CDR1 LGHDT, CDR2 YNNKEL (reference sequence). This CDR3 contains 14 residues. The V and J ends lost 4 bases and 4 bases respectively, with 11 bases between them.

The rearrangement joins TRBV3-1 (or the pseudogene TRBV3-2) to TRBJ1-3; D remains ambiguous. The sequence was obtained from a man aged 45-65 years with acute or convalescent COVID-19. The sequenced sample consisted of peripheral blood. The CDR3 protein is CASSPQAAGNTIYF. The CDR3 DNA follows: TGTGCCAGCAGCCCCCAAGCGGCAGGAAACACCATATATTTT.